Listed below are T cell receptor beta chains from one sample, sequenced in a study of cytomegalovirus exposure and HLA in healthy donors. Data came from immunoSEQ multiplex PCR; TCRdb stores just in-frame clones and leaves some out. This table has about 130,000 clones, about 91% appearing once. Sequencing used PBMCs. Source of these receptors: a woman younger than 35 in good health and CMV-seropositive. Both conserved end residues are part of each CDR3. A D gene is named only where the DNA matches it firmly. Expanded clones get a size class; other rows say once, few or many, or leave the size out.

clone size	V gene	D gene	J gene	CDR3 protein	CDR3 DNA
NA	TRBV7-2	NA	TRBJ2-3	CASSLRPRGGRGTDTQYF	TGTGCCAGCAGCTTAAGGCCTAGGGGGGGCCGCGGCACAGATACGCAGTATTTT
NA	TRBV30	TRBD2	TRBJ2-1	CAWSVPGGLIGNEQFF	TGTGCCTGGAGTGTACCGGGGGGGCTGATTGGCAATGAGCAGTTCTTC
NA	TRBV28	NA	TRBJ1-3	CASSPREPFSGNTIYF	TGTGCCAGCAGTCCCCGGGAGCCTTTCTCTGGAAACACCATATATTTT
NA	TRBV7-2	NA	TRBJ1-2	CASSFWQGENGYTF	TGTGCCAGCAGCTTTTGGCAGGGTGAAAATGGCTACACCTTC
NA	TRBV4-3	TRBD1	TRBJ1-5	CASSQDRGTGWQPQHF	TGCGCCAGCAGCCAAGATCGGGGGACAGGGTGGCAGCCCCAGCATTTT
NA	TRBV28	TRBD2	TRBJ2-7	CASIAGTSGSYEQYF	TGTGCCAGCATAGCCGGGACTAGCGGCTCCTACGAGCAGTACTTC
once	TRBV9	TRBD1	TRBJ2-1	CASSAQGNSYNEQFF	TGTGCCAGCAGCGCACAGGGGAATTCCTACAATGAGCAGTTCTTC
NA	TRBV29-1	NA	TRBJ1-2	CSVRDWGYTF	TGCAGCGTTCGGGATTGGGGCTACACCTTC
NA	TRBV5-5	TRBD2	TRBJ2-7	CASSRTGGVAYEQYF	TGTGCCAGCAGCCGAACCGGGGGGGTAGCCTACGAGCAGTACTTC
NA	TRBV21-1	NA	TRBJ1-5	CASSIRQSFNQPQHF	TGTGCCAGCAGCATCCGACAGTCGTTCAATCAGCCCCAGCATTTT
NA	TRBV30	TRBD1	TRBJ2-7	CAWSPPPGGLYEQYF	TGTGCCTGGAGCCCTCCCCCAGGGGGCCTTTACGAGCAGTACTTC
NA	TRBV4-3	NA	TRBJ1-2	CASSQDPGAFYGYTF	TGCGCCAGCAGCCAAGATCCAGGTGCATTTTACGGCTACACCTTC
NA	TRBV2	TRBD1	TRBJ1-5	CASGAGTGVQPQHF	TGTGCCAGCGGAGCCGGGACAGGGGTCCAGCCCCAGCATTTT
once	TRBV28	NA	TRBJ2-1	CASGLQSGTSRGQFF	TGTGCCAGCGGCCTTCAGAGCGGAACTTCCCGGGGGCAGTTCTTC
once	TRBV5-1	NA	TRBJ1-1	CASSLGGYRVGNTEAFF	TGCGCCAGCAGCTTGGGGGGCTATAGGGTCGGGAACACTGAAGCTTTCTTT
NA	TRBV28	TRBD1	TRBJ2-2	CASSLFDRGSTGELFF	TGTGCCAGCAGTTTATTCGACAGGGGGAGCACCGGGGAGCTGTTTTTT
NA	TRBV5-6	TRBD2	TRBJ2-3	CASSSTTSGGSYTQYF	TGTGCCAGCAGCTCTACAACTAGCGGGGGGTCGTATACGCAGTATTTT
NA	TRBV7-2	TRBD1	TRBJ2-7	CASSLRGDRGGEQYF	TGTGCCAGCAGCCTCCGAGGGGACAGGGGAGGCGAGCAGTACTTC
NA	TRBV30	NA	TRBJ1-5	CAWSVPSGYQPQHF	TGTGCCTGGAGTGTACCCAGCGGGTATCAGCCCCAGCATTTT
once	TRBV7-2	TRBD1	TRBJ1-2	CASSPPPFQGGYGYTF	TGTGCCAGCAGCCCCCCCCCATTCCAGGGGGGCTATGGCTACACCTTC
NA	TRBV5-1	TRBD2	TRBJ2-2	CASEPSGTSGTTGELFF	TGCGCCAGCGAGCCCTCCGGGACTAGCGGGACCACCGGGGAGCTGTTTTTT
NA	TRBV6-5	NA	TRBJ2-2	CASTKRSGSGELFF	TGTGCCAGCACCAAAAGATCAGGGTCCGGGGAGCTGTTTTTT
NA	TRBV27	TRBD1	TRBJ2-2	CASSLIQGASTGELFF	TGTGCCAGCAGTTTAATACAGGGGGCGAGCACCGGGGAGCTGTTTTTT
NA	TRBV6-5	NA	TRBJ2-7	CASSYSKHLEQYF	TGTGCCAGCAGTTACTCGAAGCATCTCGAGCAGTACTTC
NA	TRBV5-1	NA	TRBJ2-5	CASSLPTRVQGETQYF	TGCGCCAGCAGCCTACCTACTAGGGTACAGGGAGAGACCCAGTACTTC
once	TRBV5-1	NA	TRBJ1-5	CASSPDSSNQPQHF	TGCGCCAGCAGCCCAGACAGCAGCAATCAGCCCCAGCATTTT
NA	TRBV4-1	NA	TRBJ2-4	CASSPLALNIQYF	TGCGCCAGCAGCCCGCTGGCTTTAAACATTCAGTACTTC